Presented here are 10 T cell receptor beta chains from one specimen sequenced in a study of graft-versus-host responses after intestinal transplantation. The data were produced by immunoSEQ multiplex PCR, yet TCRdb's version contains in-frame clones alone and is incomplete. The sample lists just under 50,000 clones, approximately 84% seen once, with less than 0.5% in the top ten. These receptors are not linked to any known antigen. The source material was unstimulated CD4+ T cells sorted from spleen or lymph node cells, sampled before transplant. These receptor sequences come from a human donor who was the organ donor for an intestinal transplant.

The gene calls are TRBV27 and TRBJ1-5, with 8 bases lining up with TRBD1. Germline V gene lookup returns CDR1 MNHEY and CDR2 SMNVEV (reference sequence). J lost 3 bases, V lost 5 bases, and 3 bases had no gene match. The CDR3 runs 14 residues. Here the CDR3 reads CASSPGGLNQPQHF. The CDR3 DNA sequence: TGTGCCAGCAGTCCAGGGGGCCTCAATCAGCCCCAGCATTTT.

The chain links TRBV5-1 to TRBJ1-5, with 7 bases matching TRBD1. Per germline, CDR1 SGHRS and CDR2 YFSETQ. Losses at the gene ends were 0 bases for V and 6 bases for J; bases not matched to a gene: 6. This CDR3 spans 15 amino acids. CDR3: CASSLEPGGSQPQHF. CDR3 bases: TGCGCCAGCAGCTTGGAACCAGGGGGGAGTCAGCCCCAGCATTTT.

This clone was recorded once. V is TRBV28 and J is TRBJ2-3; TRBD2 matches 9 bases. The germline gives CDR1 MDHEN, CDR2 SYDVKM. V lost 6 bases to trimming and J lost 8 bases; unmatched junction nucleotides: 12. This CDR3 comprises 15 residues. The DNA of the CDR3 is TGTGCCAGCAGCCCAGCGGGGGGCCAGGGGGTTACGCAGTATTTT. It yields the protein CASSPAGGQGVTQYF.

This clone was picked up one time. The chain recombines TRBV29-1 with TRBJ1-2; D remains ambiguous. There are 13 residues in the CDR3. The germline V gene encodes CDR1 SQVTM and CDR2 ANQGSEA. V was shortened by 6 bases and J by 2 bases, with 13 bases between the two germline ends. In DNA form, the CDR3 reads TGCAGCGTGACCCAGAGGTCGAACTATGGCTACACCTTC. Translating it yields CSVTQRSNYGYTF.

V gene TRBV28 combines with J gene TRBJ2-7, with 11 bases aligning to TRBD1. The germline gives CDR1 MDHEN, CDR2 SYDVKM. This CDR3 comprises 15 residues. Trimming took 4 bases from V and 2 from J; bases not matched to a gene: 4. The CDR3 sequence: CASSSPGQGAYEQYF. Here the CDR3 DNA reads TGTGCCAGCAGTTCCCCGGGACAGGGGGCCTACGAGCAGTACTTC.

The V gene is TRBV9, the J gene TRBJ2-7; 8 bases align to TRBD2. This CDR3 contains 15 residues. The junction had 8 bases not matched to a gene; V was cut back by 4 bases and J by 2 bases. CDR1 and CDR2 from the germline V gene are SGDLS and YYNGEE. The CDR3 protein is CASSPVSGGPYEQYF. The CDR3, as DNA: TGTGCCAGCAGCCCAGTTTCGGGGGGGCCCTACGAGCAGTACTTC.

The rearrangement joins TRBV5-4 to TRBJ2-1; 9 bases line up with TRBD2. This CDR3 contains 15 residues. After removal of 5 bases from V and 4 bases from J, the junction contained 7 bases not matched to a gene. The germline CDR1 and CDR2 sequences are SGHNT and YYREEE (reference sequence). The CDR3 DNA is TGTGCCAGCAGTAGCGGGAGAGTTTTTTACAATGAGCAGTTCTTC. Amino acids: CASSSGRVFYNEQFF.

The chain combines TRBV5-1 with TRBJ2-7; no clear D. The CDR3 has 13 amino acids. Per germline, CDR1 SGHRS and CDR2 YFSETQ. Trimming shortened V by 5 bases and J by 0 bases, and 9 bases separated the two germline ends. This chain's CDR3 is CASRGLGSYEQYF. Here the CDR3 DNA reads TGCGCCAGCAGGGGGTTAGGCTCCTACGAGCAGTACTTC.

V is TRBV29-1 and J is TRBJ1-1; D perhaps matches TRBD1 (6 bases). The germline gives CDR1 SQVTM, CDR2 ANQGSEA. CDR3 length: 12 residues. Trimming took 4 bases from V and 5 from J, leaving 11 bases between them. DNA for the CDR3: TGCAGCGTTGTCGACAGGCCTACTGAAGCTTTCTTT. Translation: CSVVDRPTEAFF.

The DNA for the CDR3 is TGTGCCAGCAGCTTGACAGGGAACTCTGGAAACACCATATATTTT. Translated, it gives CASSLTGNSGNTIYF. The J gene is TRBJ1-3, the V gene TRBV5-5, with TRBD1 as a possible D gene (6 bases). This CDR3 spans 15 amino acids. From germline, CDR1 is SGHKS and CDR2 YYEKEE (reference sequence). Trimming took off 1 base at V and 0 bases at J, with 8 bases between the two ends.